A single sample gave rise to the 14 T cell receptor beta chains below, sequenced in a study of cytomegalovirus exposure and HLA in healthy donors. The PCR contained 60 Vbeta and 13 Jbeta primers. This table comes from immunoSEQ multiplex PCR, and its TCRdb copy is limited to in-frame clones, with some not included. The sample includes more than 95,000 clones, about 82% seen only once; the top ten take more than 1.5%. Material for sequencing was PBMCs. These receptors were obtained from a middle-aged man in good health and CMV-seronegative.

The chain couples TRBV11-2 to TRBJ2-1; 9 bases align to TRBD1. The CDR3 is made up of 15 amino acids. In germline, CDR1 is SGHAT, CDR2 FQNNGV. V trimming: 2 bases; J trimming: 4 bases; junction bases outside the gene matches: 3. The CDR3 sequence is CASSLMGQGYNEQFF. The CDR3, as DNA: TGTGCCAGCAGCTTAATGGGACAGGGTTACAATGAGCAGTTCTTC.

The chain couples TRBV4-1 to TRBJ2-2; 9 bases are a match to TRBD1. From germline, CDR1 is MGHRA and CDR2 YSYEKL. The CDR3 runs to 19 residues. V lost 5 bases and J lost 0; bases outside the gene matches: 13. CDR3: CASSIHPGQGPPNTGELFF. The CDR3, as DNA: TGCGCCAGCAGCATTCACCCGGGACAGGGTCCACCGAACACCGGGGAGCTGTTTTTT.

This clone showed up just a few times. V usage is TRBV4-2 and J usage is TRBJ2-2, with TRBD1 as a possible D gene (6 bases). The V end was cut by 1 base, the J end by 6 bases, with 15 bases between. The germline V gene has CDR1 LGHNA and CDR2 YNFKEQ. This CDR3 region has 16 residues. CDR3 coding DNA: TGTGCCAGCAGCCAAGTATACACCCCAGGGGCCGGGGAGCTGTTTTTT. The encoded protein is CASSQVYTPGAGELFF.

This clone was found a few times. This rearrangement joins TRBV6-1 to TRBJ1-2; tentatively, D is TRBD1 (6 bases). The CDR3 sequence is 12 residues long. In germline, CDR1 is MNHNS, CDR2 SASEGT. V shed 4 bases and J shed 8 bases, with 11 bases lying between them. The CDR3 region is CASSANREGYTF. As DNA, the CDR3 is TGTGCCAGCAGTGCCAACAGGGAAGGCTACACCTTC.

This clone was picked up one time. CDR3 DNA: TGTGCCAGCAGCTCCAGGGAGGACGAGCAGTACTTC. Encoded protein: CASSSREDEQYF. The chain is built from TRBV11-3 and TRBJ2-7; tentatively, D is TRBD2 (6 bases). Deletions cut 4 bases from V and 5 bases from J, with 9 bases between. Germline V gene lookup returns CDR1 SGHNT and CDR2 YENEEA. The CDR3 extends over 12 amino acids.

The chain carries TRBV7-9 and TRBJ1-2; 11 bases fit TRBD1. CDR1 and CDR2 (germline): SEHNR, FQNEAQ (reference sequence). The CDR3 is 15 residues long. Trimming took 3 bases from V and 4 from J; bases not matched to a gene: 4. The CDR3 DNA reads as TGTGCCAGCAGCTTGGGACAGGGGGTTGGCTATGGCTACACCTTC. The encoded protein is CASSLGQGVGYGYTF.

Turning to this clone: The junction departs from the called germline gene at one end, perhaps through a read error. The rearrangement links TRBV6-1 to TRBJ1-2; D call uncertain. This CDR3 has 14 amino acids. Germline values: CDR1 MNHNS, CDR2 SASEGT. The CDR3 coding sequence is TGTGCCAGCAGTGATGATCTTGGGCTGGGTGGCGCTGCCTTC. Translated: CASSDDLGLGGAAF.

This clone appeared a single time. This chain links TRBV4-3 with TRBJ2-3, with D perhaps TRBD2 (6 bases). Per germline, CDR1 LGHNA and CDR2 YSLEER. This CDR3 is 13 amino acids long. V lost 3 bases and J lost 5, with 9 bases in between. CDR3 in amino acids: CASSQFGGDTQYF. The CDR3 DNA sequence: TGCGCCAGCAGCCAGTTCGGGGGAGATACGCAGTATTTT.

The chain is built from TRBV6-5 and TRBJ2-1; weak D call: TRBD1 (7 bases). The CDR3 extends over 15 amino acids. Per the germline V gene, CDR1 is MNHEY and CDR2 is SVGAGI. V dropped 5 bases and J dropped 1 base, with 12 bases sitting between them. CDR3 in DNA: TGTGCCAGCAGTATATCAGGGGGGTCCTACAATGAGCAGTTCTTC. Amino acids: CASSISGGSYNEQFF.

This chain connects TRBV29-1 to TRBJ2-1, with 9 bases that match TRBD1. This CDR3 region has 13 residues. V shed 7 bases, J shed 3 bases, and the junction held 4 bases outside the gene matches. In germline, CDR1 is SQVTM, CDR2 ANQGSEA. CDR3 nucleotide sequence: TGCAGCGGGGGACAGGGACACTACAATGAGCAGTTCTTC. Its translation: CSGGQGHYNEQFF.

V is TRBV7-2 and J is TRBJ1-1, with D hard to call. This CDR3 has 14 residues. The V end lost 1 base, the J end lost 3 bases, and 9 bases lay between the germline ends. Germline V gene sequence: CDR1 SGHTA, CDR2 FQGNSA. CDR3 nucleotide sequence: TGTGCCAGCAGCTTAGTCTACGAAGACACTGAAGCTTTCTTT. Protein sequence: CASSLVYEDTEAFF.

The rearrangement links TRBV7-2 to TRBJ1-2, with D possibly TRBD1 on 6 matching bases. This CDR3 contains 14 residues. Looked up from germline, CDR1 is SGHTA and CDR2 is FQGNSA. Trimming pared 6 bases from V and 4 bases from J, leaving 15 bases between. In nucleotides, the CDR3 is TGTGCCAGCAGAAGGGACAACCTGTTCTATGGCTACACCTTC. Translation: CASRRDNLFYGYTF.

This clone was counted between two and nine times. The chain links TRBV6-6 to TRBJ2-1; unclear D gene. Germline CDR1 MNHNY, CDR2 SVGAGI (reference sequence). With 6 bases removed from V and 8 bases from J, the gap between germline ends came to 20 bases. The CDR3 consists of 15 residues. CDR3 coding DNA: TGTGCCAGCAGGGAAGACCCGTCAGGAATGGATGAGCAGTTCTTC. Translation gives CASREDPSGMDEQFF.

This clone has more than one count but fewer than ten. The chain combines TRBV10-3 with TRBJ1-1; D perhaps matches TRBD1 (5 bases). V was trimmed by 6 bases and J by 1 base, leaving 15 bases between them. The CDR3 length is 15 residues. In germline, CDR1 is ENHRY, CDR2 SYGVKD. Here the CDR3 DNA reads TGTGCCATCAGAGCAATACAGGAGACGAACACTGAAGCTTTCTTT. Translated: CAIRAIQETNTEAFF.